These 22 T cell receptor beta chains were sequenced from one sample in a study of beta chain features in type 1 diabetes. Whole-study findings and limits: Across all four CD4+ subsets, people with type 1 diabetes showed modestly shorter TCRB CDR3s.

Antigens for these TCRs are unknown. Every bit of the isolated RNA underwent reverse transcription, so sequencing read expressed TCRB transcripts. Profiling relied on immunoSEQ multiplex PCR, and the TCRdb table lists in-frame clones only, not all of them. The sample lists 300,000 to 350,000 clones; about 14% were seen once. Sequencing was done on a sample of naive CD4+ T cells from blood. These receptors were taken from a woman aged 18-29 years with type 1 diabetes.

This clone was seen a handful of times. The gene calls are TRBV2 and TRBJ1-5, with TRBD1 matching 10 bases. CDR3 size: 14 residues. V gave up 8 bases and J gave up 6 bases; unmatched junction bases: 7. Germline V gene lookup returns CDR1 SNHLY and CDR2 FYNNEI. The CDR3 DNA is TGTGCCAGCGGCCCGGGACAGGGGTTTCAGCCCCAGCATTTT. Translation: CASGPGQGFQPQHF.

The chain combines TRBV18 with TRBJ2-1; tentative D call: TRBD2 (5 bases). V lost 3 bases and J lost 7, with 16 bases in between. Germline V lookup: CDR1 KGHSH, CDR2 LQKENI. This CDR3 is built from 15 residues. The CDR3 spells CASSPSEAPLNEQFF. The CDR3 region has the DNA TGTGCCAGCTCACCCTCGGAGGCACCTTTAAATGAGCAGTTCTTC.

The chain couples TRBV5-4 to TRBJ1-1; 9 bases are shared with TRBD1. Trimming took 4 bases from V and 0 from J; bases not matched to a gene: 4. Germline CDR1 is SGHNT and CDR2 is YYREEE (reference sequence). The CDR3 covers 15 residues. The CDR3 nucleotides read TGTGCCAGCAGCACGACAGGGGGAGTGAACACTGAAGCTTTCTTT. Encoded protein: CASSTTGGVNTEAFF. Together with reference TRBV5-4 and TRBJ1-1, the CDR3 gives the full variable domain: ETGVTQSPTHLIKTRGQQVTLRCSSQSGHNTVSWYQQALGQGPQFIFQYYREEENGRGNFPPRFSGLQFPNYSSELNVNALELDDSALYLCASSTTGGVNTEAFFGQGTRLTVV.

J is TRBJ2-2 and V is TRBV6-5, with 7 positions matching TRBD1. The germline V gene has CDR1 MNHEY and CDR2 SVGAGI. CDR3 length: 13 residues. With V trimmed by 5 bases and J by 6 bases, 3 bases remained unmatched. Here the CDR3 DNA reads TGTGCCAGCAGTCGTGACAGGGCCGGGGAGCTGTTTTTT. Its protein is CASSRDRAGELFF.

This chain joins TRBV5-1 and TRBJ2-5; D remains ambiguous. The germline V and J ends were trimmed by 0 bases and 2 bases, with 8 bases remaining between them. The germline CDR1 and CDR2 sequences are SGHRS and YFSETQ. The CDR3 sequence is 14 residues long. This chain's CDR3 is CASSLGPRQETQYF. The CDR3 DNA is TGCGCCAGCAGCTTGGGGCCACGACAAGAGACCCAGTACTTC.

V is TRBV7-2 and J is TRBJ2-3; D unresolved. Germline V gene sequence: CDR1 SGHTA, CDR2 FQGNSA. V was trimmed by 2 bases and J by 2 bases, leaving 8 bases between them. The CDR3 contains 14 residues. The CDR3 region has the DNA TGTGCCAGCAGCTTAATGGCGGACACAGATACGCAGTATTTT. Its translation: CASSLMADTDTQYF.

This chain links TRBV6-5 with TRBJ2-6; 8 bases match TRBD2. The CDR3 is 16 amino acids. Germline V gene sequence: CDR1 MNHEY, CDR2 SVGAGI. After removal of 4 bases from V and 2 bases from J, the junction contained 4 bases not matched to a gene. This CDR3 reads CASSWAGGTGANVLTF. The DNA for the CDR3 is TGTGCCAGCAGTTGGGCGGGGGGCACTGGGGCCAACGTCCTGACTTTC.

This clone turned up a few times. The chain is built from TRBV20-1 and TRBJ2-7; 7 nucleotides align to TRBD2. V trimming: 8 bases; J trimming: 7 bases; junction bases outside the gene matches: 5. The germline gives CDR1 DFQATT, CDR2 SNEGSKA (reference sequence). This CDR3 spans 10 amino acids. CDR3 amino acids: CSPPAGEQYV. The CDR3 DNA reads TGCAGTCCCCCAGCGGGGGAGCAGTACGTC.

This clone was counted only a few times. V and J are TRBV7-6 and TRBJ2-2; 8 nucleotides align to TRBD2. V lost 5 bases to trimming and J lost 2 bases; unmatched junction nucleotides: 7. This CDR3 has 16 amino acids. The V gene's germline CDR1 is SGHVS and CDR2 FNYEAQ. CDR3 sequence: CASSRQREFNTGELFF. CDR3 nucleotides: TGTGCCAGCAGCAGACAGCGGGAGTTTAACACCGGGGAGCTGTTTTTT.

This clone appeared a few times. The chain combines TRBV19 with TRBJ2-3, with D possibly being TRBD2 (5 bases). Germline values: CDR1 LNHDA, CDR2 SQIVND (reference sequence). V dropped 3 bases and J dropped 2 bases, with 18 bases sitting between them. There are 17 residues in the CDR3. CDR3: CASSMPGLTAYTDTQYF. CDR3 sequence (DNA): TGTGCCAGTAGTATGCCTGGACTCACTGCTTACACAGATACGCAGTATTTT. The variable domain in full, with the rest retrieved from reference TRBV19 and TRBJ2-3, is DGGITQSPKYLFRKEGQNVTLSCEQNLNHDAMYWYRQDPGQGLRLIYYSQIVNDFQKGDIAEGYSVSREKKESFPLTVTSAQKNPTAFYLCASSMPGLTAYTDTQYFGPGTRLTVL.

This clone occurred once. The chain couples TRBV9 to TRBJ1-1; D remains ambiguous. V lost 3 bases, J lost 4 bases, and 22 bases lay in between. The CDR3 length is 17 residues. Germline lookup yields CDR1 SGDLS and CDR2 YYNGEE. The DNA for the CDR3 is TGTGCCAGCAGCGCCCCGGACCGCATAAGCGGGAGCACTGAAGCTTTCTTT. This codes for CASSAPDRISGSTEAFF.

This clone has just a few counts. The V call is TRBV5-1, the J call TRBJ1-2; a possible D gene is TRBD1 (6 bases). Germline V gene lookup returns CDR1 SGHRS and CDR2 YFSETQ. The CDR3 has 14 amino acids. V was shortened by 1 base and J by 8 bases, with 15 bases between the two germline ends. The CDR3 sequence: CASSLFAGEGGYTF. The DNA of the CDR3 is TGCGCCAGCAGCTTGTTTGCAGGGGAAGGAGGCTACACCTTC.

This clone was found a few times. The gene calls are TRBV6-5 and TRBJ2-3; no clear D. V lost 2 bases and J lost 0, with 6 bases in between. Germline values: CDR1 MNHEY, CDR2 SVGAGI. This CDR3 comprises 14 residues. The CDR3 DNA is TGTGCCAGCAGTTACCTGACTAGCACAGATACGCAGTATTTT. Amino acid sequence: CASSYLTSTDTQYF.

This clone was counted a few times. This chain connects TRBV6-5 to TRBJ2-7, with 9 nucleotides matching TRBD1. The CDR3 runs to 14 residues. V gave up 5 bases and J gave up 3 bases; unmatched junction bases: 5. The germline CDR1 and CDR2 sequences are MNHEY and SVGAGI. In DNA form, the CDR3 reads TGTGCCAGCAGTGCGGGACAGGGAAGCTACGAGCAGTACGTC. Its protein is CASSAGQGSYEQYV.

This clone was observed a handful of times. DNA for the CDR3: TGTGCCAGCAGCTTACAGACAGGGGAAAAACTGTTTTTT. Its protein product is CASSLQTGEKLFF. The rearrangement joins TRBV11-2 to TRBJ1-4; 7 positions agree with TRBD1. This CDR3 comprises 13 residues. Germline V gene sequence: CDR1 SGHAT, CDR2 FQNNGV. J gave up 8 bases and V 2 bases, and 2 bases lay outside the gene matches.

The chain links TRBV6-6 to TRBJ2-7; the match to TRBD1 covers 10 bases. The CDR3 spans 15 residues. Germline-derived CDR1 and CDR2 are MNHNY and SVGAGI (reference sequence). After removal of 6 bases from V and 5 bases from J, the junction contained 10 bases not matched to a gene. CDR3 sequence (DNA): TGTGCCAGCAGGCCCACGGGACAGGGGTACCACGAGCAGTACTTC. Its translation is CASRPTGQGYHEQYF.

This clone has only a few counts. The CDR3 here is CASSPRLASLYEQFF. For the CDR3, the DNA is TGTGCCAGCAGCCCCCGACTAGCGAGCCTCTATGAGCAGTTCTTC. The chain has TRBV9 and TRBJ2-1, with 8 bases fitting TRBD2. CDR1 is SGDLS, CDR2 YYNGEE, per germline. The J segment lost 8 bases and the V segment lost 4 bases, leaving 11 bases of the junction unmatched. The CDR3 runs 15 residues.

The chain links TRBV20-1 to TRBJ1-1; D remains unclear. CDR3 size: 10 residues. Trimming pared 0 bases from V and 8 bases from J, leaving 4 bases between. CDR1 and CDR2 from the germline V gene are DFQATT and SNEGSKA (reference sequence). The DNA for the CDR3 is TGCAGTGCTAGAGATGCGGAAGCTTTCTTT. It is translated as CSARDAEAFF.

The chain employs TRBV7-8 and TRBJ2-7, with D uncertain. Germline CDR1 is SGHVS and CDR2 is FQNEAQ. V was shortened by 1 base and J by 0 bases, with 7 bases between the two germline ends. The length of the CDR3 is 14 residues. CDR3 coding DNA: TGTGCCAGCAGCTTAGACTCAGGCTCCTACGAGCAGTACTTC. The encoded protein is CASSLDSGSYEQYF.

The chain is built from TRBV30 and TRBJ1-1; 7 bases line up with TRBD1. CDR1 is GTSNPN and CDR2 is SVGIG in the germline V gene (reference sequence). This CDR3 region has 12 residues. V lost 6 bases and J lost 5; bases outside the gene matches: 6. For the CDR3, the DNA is TGTGCCTGCACACAGGGGAGGACTGAAGCTTTCTTT. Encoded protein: CACTQGRTEAFF.

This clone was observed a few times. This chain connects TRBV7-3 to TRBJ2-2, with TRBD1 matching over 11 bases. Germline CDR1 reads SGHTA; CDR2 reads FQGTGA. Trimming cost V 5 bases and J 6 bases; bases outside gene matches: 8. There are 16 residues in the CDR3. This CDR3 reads CASSPRGQGVSGELFF. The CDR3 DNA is TGTGCCAGCAGCCCCAGGGGACAGGGGGTTTCCGGGGAGCTGTTTTTT.

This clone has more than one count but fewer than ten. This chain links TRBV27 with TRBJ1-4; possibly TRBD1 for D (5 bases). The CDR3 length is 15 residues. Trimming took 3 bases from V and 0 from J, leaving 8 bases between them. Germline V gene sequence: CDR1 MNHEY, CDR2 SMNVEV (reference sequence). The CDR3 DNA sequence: TGTGCCAGCAGTTTCAGGGCTGCAACTAATGAAAAACTGTTTTTT. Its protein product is CASSFRAATNEKLFF.